In its sample, the clone carrying this TCR beta chain was seen a few times. Germline lookup yields CDR1 MDHEN and CDR2 SYDVKM. Trimming cost V 6 bases and J 11 bases; bases outside gene matches: 12. The CDR3 is made up of 13 amino acids. The record originates from a study of blood T cells in healthy people across ages. PCR was performed a second time for 7 to 11 cycles using a sample-barcoded 5' primer and a J-beta primer mix. TCRdb ran MiXCR on the 5' RACE reads and lists one entry per CDR3 protein. The table shows about 1.5 million distinct CDR3 sequences, with roughly two fifths occurring only once.

Sequenced sample: blood. The TCR originated in a woman younger than 30 in good health. The rearrangement joins TRBV28 to TRBJ2-5, with 7 bases matching TRBD1. The CDR3 DNA is TGTGCCAGCAGAAGACAGGGAAGCTCGGAGCAGTACTTC. The encoded protein is CASRRQGSSEQYF.